This T cell receptor beta chain originates from a study of T cell repertoires in cytomegalovirus infection. This clonotype was found many times. TCRdb reprocessed the reads via MiXCR and lists one record per CDR3 protein. Seen here are more than 350,000 distinct CDR3 sequences, approximately 31% observed once, and the top ten hold roughly an eighth. Germline CDR1 and CDR2: MNHEY and SVGAGI. This CDR3 spans 14 amino acids. Trimming cost V 0 bases and J 6 bases, with 12 bases left between them. This sequence joins TRBV6-5 and TRBJ2-7, with a tentative D call TRBD1 (6 bases). The receptor's source is a human donor in good health (CMV status not recorded). Some clones in this sample may be carry-over from other donors' samples. Sequenced: PBMCs. Here the CDR3 DNA reads TGTGCCAGCAGTTACTCGTGGGGGCGGGTCGAGCAGTACTTC. It specifies CASSYSWGRVEQYF.